The sample holds many counts of the clone carrying this TCR beta chain. The data were taken from a study of T cells of healthy individuals. TCRdb fed the 5' RACE reads into MiXCR, producing one record per CDR3 protein. This sample has tens of thousands of distinct CDR3 sequences, with about 15% found just once. V was pared by 6 bases and J by 3 bases, with 20 bases between. The germline V gene has CDR1 DFQATT and CDR2 SNEGSKA (reference sequence). The CDR3 loop spans 15 amino acids. This chain uses TRBV20-1 with TRBJ1-1; D possibly corresponds to TRBD1 (6 bases). The TCR comes from a human donor in good health. The CDR3 sequence: CSAGGHNNGDTEAFF. The CDR3 DNA is TGCAGTGCGGGGGGACACAACAATGGGGACACTGAAGCTTTCTTT.